Sequencing of this TCR beta chain was carried out in a study of beta chain features in type 1 diabetes. The authors reverse transcribed all of the isolated RNA, so sequencing captured expressed TCRB transcripts. The method was immunoSEQ multiplex PCR; TCRdb's version includes in-frame clones alone and lacks a portion of them. This sample has about 930,000 clones, with 15% to 20% found just once. The CDR3 is 17 amino acids. The V gene's germline CDR1 is SGHVS and CDR2 FQNEAQ. V was pared by 1 base and J by 0 bases, with 10 bases between. Based on CD45RO/CCR7/CD25/CD127/CD95/CD27, CD4+ regulatory, stem cell-like memory, naive and central memory cells were sorted. Sorting produced populations that all topped 95% purity. Only a few counts were recorded for this clone.

The chain is built from TRBV7-8 and TRBJ2-6; D gene ambiguous. The specimen sequenced was naive CD4+ T cells from blood. This clonotype was obtained from a woman aged 18-29 years in good health. The CDR3: CASSLERRLSGANVLTF. CDR3 nucleotides: TGTGCCAGCAGCTTAGAGCGCAGACTCTCTGGGGCCAACGTCCTGACTTTC.